This T cell receptor (beta chain) was identified during a study of regulatory T cells in long-lasting Graves disease listed by TCRdb under 2021. As for the study more broadly: Patients with newly diagnosed Graves' disease had been on antithyroid drugs for under 3 months. Persistent Graves' disease patients were compared with newly diagnosed Graves' disease patients by peripheral blood TCR sequencing and RNA sequencing. The study took place in China and was registered as a clinical trial. A total of roughly 35 samples underwent TCR sequencing: around 13 from persistent and about 20 from newly diagnosed Graves' disease patients. Study-level results and caveats: Peripheral blood alone was examined, since thyroid tissue, which constituted the primary lesion, could not be accessed. Sequencing and analysis were limited to the TCR beta chain. The authors noted that the small sample size was a limitation that may lower accuracy. Compared with newly diagnosed patients, persistent Graves' disease patients had lower TCR Shannon entropy and fewer highly expanded clones, which suggests clonal expansion. A larger number of public clonotypes was shared among persistent patients (fewer than 3,000) than among newly diagnosed patients (roughly 980). Preferential use of TRBV28, TRBJ1-2 and TRBJ2-5 was observed in persistent disease, whereas TRBV20-1 and TRBJ2-1 were favored in newly diagnosed disease.

Taken from the germline V gene (reference sequence), the CDR1 and CDR2 loops are DFQATT and SNEGSKA. Compared with germline, V lacks 5 bases and J lacks 4 bases; bases without a gene match: 7. The CDR3, from cysteine to phenylalanine, totals 15 residues. The kept DNA is CDR3 alone, 45 bases in frame from the first base. Library construction relied on multiplex PCR. Instrument used: Illumina HiSeq 4000. TCR beta libraries were built with iRepertoire HTBI primers and Arm-PCR amplification of CDR3 regions. Before sequencing, the PCR products went through gel purification. Under the source paper's analysis protocol: Gene usage analysis of CDR3 amino acid clonotypes relied on the roughly 64 TRBV and over 13 TRBJ segments identified across samples. COPE and FqMerger were used to merge filtered high-quality paired reads into contigs. BLAST was used to align contigs to IMGT TRBV, TRBD and TRBJ reference genes, with CDR3 defined following IMGT. Any clonotype with a frequency above 0.1% was counted as a highly expanded clone. Shannon entropy was used to measure repertoire diversity, and the Gini coefficient was used to measure V-J evenness. A clonotype was considered public if more than one individual shared it. TCRdb reworked the public reads: Q25 trimming with fastp, MiXCR clone assembly, productive beta chains retained. Identical CDR3 protein sequences are pooled into one entry, listed with their most common genes and DNA. Here the V and J calls rest on TCRdb's processing, not on the authors' analysis. The sample table records about 560,000 distinct CDR3 sequences; about 16% of these occur just once. Jointly, the top ten make up about 11% of the sample.

A few counts support this clonotype. The antigen it binds to is not known. There are no base qualities to consult, and no much larger clone falls within one base. The label giving this sample's time point can be read as: newly diagnosed GD, antithyroid drugs for less than 3 months. RNA was extracted from PBMCs in TRIzol for both TCR sequencing and RNA sequencing. The diagnosis of Graves' disease was made according to American Thyroid Association guidelines. Recruitment of patients was carried out at an endocrinology department in Xi'an, China. Each patient gave 7.5 to 10 milliliters of peripheral blood, collected in an EDTA anticoagulant tube. Ficoll Paque Plus density gradient separation was used to isolate PBMCs, and no further T cell sorting was performed. An Agilent 2100 Bioanalyzer and agarose gel were used to assess RNA quality, and a NanoDrop 2000 was used to measure RNA concentration. The same data also contributed to another study, on T cells in Graves' hyperthyroidism and ophthalmopathy. That second publication adds: A patient counted as having stable Graves' hyperthyroidism if no progression to ophthalmopathy occurred over 18 months of follow-up. Hyperthyroidism patients were newly diagnosed, had a disease duration of under 2 months, and were aged 18 to 65 years. Any patient with an uncontrolled infection, another autoimmune disease, pregnancy or lactation was excluded. Clinical symptoms, serum thyroxine and TRAb, thyroid ultrasound, and orbital computed tomography formed the basis for the diagnoses. The first round of RT-PCR for the TCR CDR3 was performed with the HTBI primer set and the Qiagen OneStep RT-PCR kit. Blood samples also contained most of the expanded thyroid clonotypes (frequency above 0.001), which suggests that blood repertoires may reflect thyroid immune responses. Ophthalmopathy was separated from stable hyperthyroidism by a 13 V-J signature model, with 85% to 90% sensitivity and about 81% specificity obtained in cross-validation and 80%/75% obtained in testing. In validation, progression to ophthalmopathy was predicted by the model with 70.59% sensitivity and 72% to 85% specificity, a median of 6.5 months before onset. A discovery cohort of about 95 patients, 43 with Graves' ophthalmopathy and more than 55 with stable Graves' hyperthyroidism, was used to find distinguishing TCR V-J signatures. An independent validation cohort of some 18 hyperthyroidism patients and 17 patients who later progressed to ophthalmopathy tested prospective prediction of ophthalmopathy. The 75 to 100 discovery patients were randomly split 7:3 into training and test sets. In addition, the study compared T-cell repertoires in thyroid tissue and in blood from roughly 6 Graves' hyperthyroidism patients. Once sampling was done, hyperthyroidism patients were given methimazole at a starting dose of 30 mg daily, whereas ophthalmopathy patients were given high-dose intravenous methylprednisolone. A second multiplex PCR round built the libraries, followed by size selection and purification. Paired-end sequencing of the libraries was performed with 100 bp reads on an Illumina HiSeq2000. Raw data were processed with SOAPnuke, discarding reads with adapters, uncalled bases, mean Phred below 15, or no exact constant-primer or identifier match. High-quality paired reads were merged with COPE v1.2.5, and unique nucleotide sequences were defined as clonotypes. Clonotypes were aligned to IMGT TRBV, TRBD and TRBJ reference segments using MiTCR v1.1. The analysis was restricted to V-J combinations with a frequency above 0.0001, which together covered roughly 99% of the repertoires. A TCS score was defined as the ratio between F50 (clonal expansion) and ExV (chaos), using BLOSUM62-based TCRdist between CDR3 peptides within each V-J. Welch's t-statistics and random forest reduced around 520 V-J features to 13, which were used in a naive Bayes classifier (R e1071). Sample size was not statistically predetermined, and blinding of investigators to group allocation was not performed. The paper reports TCR Vbeta CDR3 sequencing of some 140 peripheral blood samples: approximately 41 ophthalmopathy, fewer than 80 hyperthyroidism and around 17 progressor patients.

This sequence uses TRBV20-1 and TRBJ1-4; TRBD1 fits 10 bases in the junction. The source was peripheral blood mononuclear cells (PBMCs), collected at new diagnosis, from a patient treated with antithyroid drugs. This TCR came from a young man with Graves disease. Donor details come from another sample of the same person, matched by shared clones. The CDR3 has the sequence CSADKTGGLNEKLFF. The sequence in DNA is TGCAGTGCTGATAAGACAGGGGGCCTTAATGAAAAACTGTTTTTT.